This paragraph covers one TCR beta chain sequence. The data belong to a study of blood T cell repertoires in COVID-19. Study-wide context: Samples taken during acute and convalescent COVID-19 were collected in the United States, Italy and Spain. Sources were T cells, B-cell-depleted T cells, or PBMCs; the material itself was cDNA or gDNA.

As originally analysed: Researchers report that nucleated cell counts were estimated from reference gene primer amplification. Clones were sequenced by immunoSEQ multiplex PCR, and TCRdb holds only the in-frame ones, with some missing. V, J and clone size derive from that table, while D and trimming were established from the DNA sequence. The sample includes approximately 140,000 clones, about 81% of them seen just once. Germline assignment: CDR1 SGDLS and CDR2 YYNGEE. V gave up 0 bases and J gave up 4 bases; unmatched junction bases: 9. The CDR3 is 18 amino acids. Material: peripheral blood. The chain recombines TRBV9 with TRBJ2-1; TRBD2 agrees at 11 bases. This TCR was sampled from a woman aged 80 or over with acute or convalescent COVID-19. The CDR3 region has the DNA TGTGCCAGCAGCGTAGCCTTCGGGGCTAGCGGGAGGTACAATGAGCAGTTCTTC. Its translation: CASSVAFGASGRYNEQFF. The full variable domain, in which reference TRBV9 and TRBJ2-1 provide the parts outside the CDR3, is DSGVTQTPKHLITATGQRVTLRCSPRSGDLSVYWYQQSLDQGLQFLIQYYNGEERAKGNILERFSAQQFPDLHSELNLSSLELGDSALYFCASSVAFGASGRYNEQFFGPGTRLTVL.